This entry is about one TCR beta chain. Treatment given: 19 received Ad26.COV2.S at low or high dose, single or two shots; roughly 5 received placebo; per-sample allocation not given. Day 63 after the first injection of vaccine or placebo was the sampling time. In the vaccine, an Ad26 vector expressed the SARS-CoV-2 spike of the Wuhan strain. This record comes from a study of Ad26.COV2.S vaccination and SARS-CoV-2 variants. The overall study: Ad26.COV2.S arm of COV1001 included the donor.

Generated by immunoSEQ multiplex PCR, the TCRdb table keeps only in-frame clones and is missing some. The sample includes about 370,000 clones, around 91% of them seen just once. Unmatched junction bases numbered 4, after V lost 2 bases and J lost 7 bases. Germline CDR1 and CDR2: ENHRY and SYGVKD. The CDR3 totals 13 residues. The rearrangement joins TRBV10-3 to TRBJ2-5, with 7 bases lining up with TRBD1. This clonotype originated in a person between 18 and 60 years old who received the Ad26.COV2.S COVID-19 vaccine or a placebo. Here the sequenced sample was peripheral blood, taken in a trial of Ad26.COV2.S vaccine versus placebo. The DNA of the CDR3 is TGTGCCATCAGTGAGAGGACAGGTAGGACCCAGTACTTC. Amino acid sequence: CAISERTGRTQYF.